This TCR beta chain was sequenced for a study of cytomegalovirus exposure and HLA in healthy donors. Primers for the PCR totalled 60 Vbeta and 13 Jbeta. Profiling relied on immunoSEQ multiplex PCR, and the TCRdb table lists in-frame clones only, not all of them. Here the sample spans approximately 100,000 clones, 80% to 90% being singletons. General study points: The study carried out a later analysis of TCR beta sequences. It associated approximately 17,000 of them with specific HLA alleles at a false discovery rate of 0.05. Associated with cytomegalovirus, according to the listing, were 150 to 200 TCR beta chains. Most TCRs appeared rarely, but some public TCRs recurred in many donors.

A note on this clone: Its specificity is unknown.

This receptor was taken from a woman between 18 and 29 years old in good health and CMV-seronegative. Material for sequencing was PBMCs.

The CDR3 protein is CASNTPTVISYEQYF. Here the CDR3 DNA reads TGTGCCAGCAATACGCCCACAGTTATCTCCTACGAGCAGTACTTC. This sequence joins TRBV9 and TRBJ2-5; no clear D gene. The tail of the sequence fits TRBJ2-7 better, so the J call may be wrong. CDR1 SGDLS and CDR2 YYNGEE come from the germline V gene. The CDR3 loop spans 15 amino acids.